Sequencing of this T cell receptor (beta chain) was carried out in a study of T cell repertoires in cytomegalovirus infection. Study summary: In public TCR beta signatures, there were indications of both CMV infection and matching HLA type.

In regard to this clonotype: Its antigen remains unidentified.

One entry per CDR3 protein results from TCRdb running MiXCR on the reads. The sample carries a few hundred thousand distinct CDR3 sequences, 26% recorded once. V lost 5 bases, J lost 7 bases, and 14 bases lay in between. The germline CDR1 and CDR2 sequences are MNHEY and SVGEGT. The CDR3 sequence is 13 residues long. Study findings and constraints: Adding up the frequency of public TCR beta families identified people who carried CMV plus the relevant HLA. HLA-C-restricted CMV clonotypes gave the most frequent clonotype in two of eight donors.

The source is a human donor in good health (CMV status not recorded). Some clones in this sample may be carry-over from other donors' samples. The J gene is TRBJ1-1, the V gene TRBV6-2 or TRBV6-3; D unclear. The sequenced sample was PBMCs. In nucleotides, the CDR3 is TGTGCCAGCAGTCCGCGTCCGGGATATGAAGCTTTCTTT. Amino acids: CASSPRPGYEAFF.